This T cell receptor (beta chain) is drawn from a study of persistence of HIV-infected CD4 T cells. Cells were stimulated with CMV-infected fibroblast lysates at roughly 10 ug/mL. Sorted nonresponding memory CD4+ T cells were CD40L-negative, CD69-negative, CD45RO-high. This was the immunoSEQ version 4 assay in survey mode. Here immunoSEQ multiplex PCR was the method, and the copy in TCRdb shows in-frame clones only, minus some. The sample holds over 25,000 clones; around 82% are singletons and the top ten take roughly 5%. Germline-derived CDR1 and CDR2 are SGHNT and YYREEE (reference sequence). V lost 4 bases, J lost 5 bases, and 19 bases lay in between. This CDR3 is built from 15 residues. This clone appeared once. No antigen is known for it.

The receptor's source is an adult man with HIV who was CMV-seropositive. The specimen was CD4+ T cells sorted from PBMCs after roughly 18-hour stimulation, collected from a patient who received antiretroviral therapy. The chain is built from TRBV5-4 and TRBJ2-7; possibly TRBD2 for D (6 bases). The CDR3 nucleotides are TGTGCCAGCAGCAGGGACTTTGGGTATTGGAACGAGCAGTACTTC. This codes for CASSRDFGYWNEQYF.